This TCR beta chain comes out of a study of tumor-infiltrating lymphocytes in primary liver carcinoma (dated by TCRdb to the late 2010s). Notes on the research overall: Between late 2015 and early 2016, roughly 5 patients in China with histopathologically diagnosed primary liver carcinoma had their tumors surgically resected. The five patients, three men and two women aged 30 to 69 years, had hepatocellular carcinoma (four) or combined HCC and intrahepatic cholangiocarcinoma (one). The five patients had tumors staged T1-T3 N0M0, with maximum diameters ranging from roughly 4.2 to 10 cm. Samples yielded roughly 3.5 to 7.13 million productive TCRbeta reads; read depth did not differ significantly between tissue types. The study combined TCRbeta repertoire sequencing, expression microarrays and whole-exome sequencing across five regions of each liver tumor, with adjacent normal tissue and blood. A total of around 35 specimens from 5 patients went through TCRbeta repertoire sequencing, namely 25 tumor regions, 5 adjacent noncancerous liver tissues and 5 peripheral blood samples. Repertoires from technical replicates were highly reproducible, with mean shared-clone rates approximately 0.9 and correlation coefficients above 0.95.

Starting from 500 to 650 ng total RNA, TCRbeta-specific cDNA was produced by reverse transcription with a constant-region primer and ProtoScript II reverse transcriptase. Three nested multiplex PCR rounds, following a slightly modified ARM-PCR procedure, were used to build the TCRbeta libraries. Multiplex TRBV1-TRBV30 forward primers and a Cbeta reverse primer were used in the first two PCR rounds, each of which was run for around 10 cycles. Sample barcodes and Illumina adapters were attached in a final 25-cycle PCR using Deep VentR polymerase. Amplicons of 200-500 bp were gel-purified with a QIAquick gel extraction kit before sequencing. The TCRbeta amplicons were sequenced with 250-bp paired-end reads on an Illumina HiSeq 2500. As for the original processing: Trimmomatic v0.33 was used to quality-trim the reads, and FLASH v1.2.11 was used to merge paired reads so that full CDR3 sequences could be recovered. MiGEC v1.2.1b assigned V, D and J germline segments to the rearranged TCRbeta sequences. Clonotype statistics and Shannon-Wiener diversity indices were calculated with VDJtools v1.0.0. To reduce sampling bias, subsequent analyses other than the diversity analysis used only the 250 most abundant clonotypes in each sample. The public reads were quality trimmed at Q25 with fastp and then assembled into clones with MiXCR by TCRdb, keeping productive beta chains. Rows are combined by CDR3 protein, so each entry shows the most common genes and DNA. TCRdb, not the original authors, processed these V and J calls. The sample has about 180,000 distinct CDR3 sequences on record, about 60% of them singletons. The ten largest make up 65% to 80% of the sample.

TRIzol reagent was used to extract blood RNA from unsorted whole blood, while the DNeasy Blood & Tissue kit provided the germline DNA. At the time of sampling, the patients had chronic HBV infection and had not received any treatment. Before surgery, 4 to 5 milliliters of peripheral blood were collected into K2EDTA tubes. What the authors observed across the whole study: A significantly larger repertoire fraction was made up by the top 250 clones in tumors than in blood (p = 0.039). Consistent with antigen-driven expansion, pairs of tumor regions showed higher repertoire overlap (mean around 36%) than either tumor-adjacent pairs (around 17%) or tumor-blood pairs (roughly 15%). With just a handful of patients in the study, the authors point out that the findings should be validated in a larger study. Only the TCR beta chain was sequenced, which likely underestimates true repertoire diversity because unpaired alpha chains were not captured. Since the samples were bulk and unsorted, there was no way to compare CD4+ and CD8+ T cell repertoires.

This clonotype was found a few times. The clone's antigen remains unknown. No base qualities exist here, and no much larger clone lies one base off it. Cut back by 6 bases and 2 bases, the V and J ends lie 6 bases apart. CDR1 is given as MNHNY and CDR2 as SVGAGI, both from the germline V gene (reference sequence). Counted from cysteine to phenylalanine, this CDR3 has 12 amino acids. Left in the record is the CDR3 DNA by itself, 36 bases read in frame from the first base. The chain links TRBV6-6 with TRBJ2-3; the D gene identity is not certain. The sequencing sample was made of peripheral blood. This receptor was identified in a middle-aged man with primary liver carcinoma and hepatitis B virus infection. The sequence in DNA is TGTGCCAGCAGATCCACCACAGATACGCAGTATTTT. This is translated as CASRSTTDTQYF.